This is a list of T cell receptor beta chains from one sample in a study of cytomegalovirus exposure and HLA in healthy donors. Clones were read by immunoSEQ multiplex PCR, and TCRdb kept only the in-frame ones, dropping some. In the table there are 99,000 or so clones, around 73% of which are singletons. The sequencing sample was made of PBMCs. These receptors were taken from a man aged 30 to 39 in good health and CMV-seronegative. Each CDR3 is given with its conserved first and last residue. The D gene is left open where the match is weak. Size is stated for part of the rows, as once, few or many counts, or as a class when the clone is expanded.

abundance	v_gene	d_gene	j_gene	CDR3aa	CDR3nt
-	TRBV30	-	TRBJ2-7	CAWSFTGFGEQYF	TGTGCCTGGAGCTTTACAGGGTTTGGCGAGCAGTACTTC
-	TRBV19	TRBD1	TRBJ1-6	CASGDRGASSSPLHF	TGTGCCAGTGGGGACAGGGGGGCTAGTTCTTCACCCCTCCACTTT
-	TRBV6-1	TRBD2	TRBJ2-6	CASIAGGGANVLTF	TGTGCCAGCATTGCGGGGGGTGGGGCCAACGTCCTGACTTTC
few	TRBV4-3	-	TRBJ2-5	CASSQAGTGETQYF	TGCGCCAGCAGCCAAGCCGGGACTGGGGAGACCCAGTACTTC
-	TRBV25-1	-	TRBJ2-7	CASSELAQDYEQYF	TGTGCCAGCAGTGAATTGGCACAGGACTACGAGCAGTACTTC
once	TRBV7-9	-	TRBJ1-6	CASSFEPYNSPLHF	TGTGCCAGCAGCTTTGAGCCCTATAATTCACCCCTCCACTTT
-	TRBV19	-	TRBJ2-5	CASSARETQYF	TGTGCCAGTAGTGCGAGGGAGACCCAGTACTTC
few	TRBV2	TRBD1	TRBJ1-5	CASREGQDSNQPQHF	TGTGCCAGCAGAGAGGGACAGGATAGCAATCAGCCCCAGCATTTT
-	TRBV19	-	TRBJ2-6	CASSLGRWVGSSGANVLTF	TGTGCCAGTAGTCTAGGGAGGTGGGTAGGAAGCTCTGGGGCCAACGTCCTGACTTTC
-	TRBV2	-	TRBJ1-2	CASSDSNYGYTF	TGTGCCAGTTCGGACAGTAACTATGGCTACACCTTC
-	TRBV25-1	-	TRBJ1-1	CASRYIVEAFF	TGTGCCAGCAGATACATCGTTGAAGCTTTCTTT
-	TRBV11-2	TRBD2	TRBJ2-4	CASSVGWLAGGRAKNIQYF	TGTGCCAGCAGCGTAGGTTGGCTAGCGGGGGGGCGGGCCAAAAACATTCAGTACTTC
-	TRBV5-4	TRBD1	TRBJ1-3	CASSLGVGERGLLSGNTIYF	TGTGCCAGCAGCTTGGGTGTCGGGGAGAGGGGGCTTCTCTCTGGAAACACCATATATTTT
-	TRBV7-9	-	TRBJ2-7	CASSESGVSHEQYF	TGTGCCAGCAGCGAGTCGGGTGTTAGCCACGAGCAGTACTTC